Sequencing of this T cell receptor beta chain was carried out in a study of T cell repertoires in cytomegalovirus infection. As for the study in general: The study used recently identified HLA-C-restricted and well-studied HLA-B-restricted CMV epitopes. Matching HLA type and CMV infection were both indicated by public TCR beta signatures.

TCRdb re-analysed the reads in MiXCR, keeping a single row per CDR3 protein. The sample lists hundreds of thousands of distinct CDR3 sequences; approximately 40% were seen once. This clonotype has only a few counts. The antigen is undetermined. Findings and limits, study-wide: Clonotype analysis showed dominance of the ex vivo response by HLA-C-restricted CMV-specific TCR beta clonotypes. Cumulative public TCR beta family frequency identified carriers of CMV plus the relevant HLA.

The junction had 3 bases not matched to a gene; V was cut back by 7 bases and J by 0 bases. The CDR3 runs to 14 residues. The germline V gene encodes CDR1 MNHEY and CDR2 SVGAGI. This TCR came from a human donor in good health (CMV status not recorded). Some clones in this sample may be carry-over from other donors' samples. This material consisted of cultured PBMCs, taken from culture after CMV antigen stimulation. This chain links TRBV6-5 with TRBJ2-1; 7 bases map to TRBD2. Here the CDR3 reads CASTSGSSYNEQFF. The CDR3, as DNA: TGTGCCAGCACTAGCGGAAGCTCCTACAATGAGCAGTTCTTC.